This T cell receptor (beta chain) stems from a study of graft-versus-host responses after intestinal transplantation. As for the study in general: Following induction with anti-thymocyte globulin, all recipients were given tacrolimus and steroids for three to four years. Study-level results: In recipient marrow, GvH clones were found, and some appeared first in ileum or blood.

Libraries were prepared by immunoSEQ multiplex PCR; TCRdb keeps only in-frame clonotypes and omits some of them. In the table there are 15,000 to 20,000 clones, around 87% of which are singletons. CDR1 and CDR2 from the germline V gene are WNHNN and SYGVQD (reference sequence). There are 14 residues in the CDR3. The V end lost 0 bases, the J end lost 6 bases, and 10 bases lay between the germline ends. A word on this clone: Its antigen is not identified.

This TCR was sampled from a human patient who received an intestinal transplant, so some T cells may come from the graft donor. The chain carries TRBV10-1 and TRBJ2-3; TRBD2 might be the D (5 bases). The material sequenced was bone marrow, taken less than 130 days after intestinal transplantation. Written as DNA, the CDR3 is TGCGCCAGCAGTGAGTCGTTAAGGGAGGATACGCAGTATTTT. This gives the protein CASSESLREDTQYF.